This TCR beta chain emerged from a study of naive and memory T cell subsets (dated by TCRdb to between 2016 and 2019). Turning to the overall study: Sorted naive and memory T cell subsets from peripheral blood were analyzed in the study using a UMI-based, open-source pipeline for TCR alpha and beta sequencing. RNA was DNase-treated and reverse transcribed with TCR constant-region primers, mostly using SuperScript III. Complete agreement was observed between the functional CMV T cell responses and the IgG serology results. Study-level results and caveats: A few larger clonotypes were found in naive repertoires, especially CD8, and these larger clonotypes were possibly memory cells re-expressing CD45RA. After error correction, over 90% of naive TCR sequences appeared only once, giving much steeper abundance distributions than memory subsets. A clonotype was defined as a single alpha or beta chain sequence rather than as a paired alpha/beta receptor. RNA-based TCR counts may be affected by expression changes linked to T cell activation and differentiation. In both CD4 and CD8 cells, going from naive through CM, EM and EMRA, the Gini index went up while Shannon and inverse Simpson diversity went down. No ground truth was available to validate the repertoire findings for the naive and memory subsets. A power law was followed by TCR abundance, with an exponent that differed between naive and memory subsets but was consistent across the three individuals.

From the second PCR step on, the TCR alpha and beta chain libraries were amplified in separate reactions. Donor CMV status was determined by IFNgamma production from CD4+ T cells after overnight stimulation of fresh PBMCs with CMV viral lysate. CD4 T cells were positively selected with Miltenyi beads, followed by positive selection of CD8 T cells from the CD4-negative fraction. Cells were stained for CD3, CD4, CD8, CD45RA, CD27 and a live/dead dye and were sorted on a BD Aria II into four subsets based on CD45RA and CD27. Blood was obtained from three healthy volunteers, and the blood from each volunteer was fractionated into CD4 and CD8 T cells and subsequently into four differentiation subsets. Approximately 120 ml of peripheral blood was collected from each donor, and PBMC were isolated by Ficoll-Paque PLUS density-gradient centrifugation. The sorted cells were lysed in RLT buffer, after which RNA was extracted using a Qiagen RNeasy kit and kept at -80 degrees C.

This clonotype was seen repeatedly, ten times or more. The antigen this receptor binds is unknown. No per-base quality is available; no much larger clone lies one base away. The library was made by UMI-ligation and nested PCR. An equimolar mix of two oligonucleotides covering both TRBC1 and TRBC2 was used as the beta constant-region primer. Four rounds of PCR, combining the SP2 primer with nested alpha and beta constant-region primers, were used to amplify the ligated cDNA. T4 RNA ligase 1 ligated a single-stranded oligonucleotide carrying the SP2 primer and a 12-nucleotide UMI to the cDNA 3' end. Incubation of the ligation reaction lasted roughly 19-25 hours at 16 degrees C. PCR2 was usually performed as a SYBR Green qPCR and halted at a preset threshold so that over-amplification would not occur. Agencourt AMPure XP magnetic beads were used for all purifications after the first. Libraries were quantified by Qubit and checked on a TapeStation, with a main peak expected near 650 bp. Sequencing of the pooled libraries was done on an Illumina MiSeq using v2 2x251 paired-end kits, which typically yielded roughly 0.95-2.2 million reads per sample. Each sample's library went into the pool at 4 to 4.5 nM, and roughly 4.5-7.5% PhiX was added to help with cluster recognition. Per the source publication's procedure: V and J genes were assigned to Demultiplexor-processed FASTQ reads by Decombinator through tag matching, with a single base-pair mismatch being allowed. UMIs were used by Collapsinator to correct both sequencing errors and frequency errors arising from PCR heterogeneity. CDR3Translator translated TCRs and extracted CDR3s from the conserved cysteine to the FGXG phenylalanine, flagging non-productive sequences. Gini, Shannon entropy and inverse Simpson indices were calculated on repertoires subsampled to equal numbers of UMI-defined TCRs. Within the linear range, a power law was fitted by maximum likelihood to the distributions of clonotype abundance. When run on a single naive CD8 sample, MIGEC and the pipeline yielded similar UMI counts, similar unique TCR numbers and similar clonal distributions. In one analysis, naive TCRs that were also found in any memory subset of the same donor were excluded from the naive repertoire. A set of 7,322 CMV-associated CDR3 sequences, compiled from VDJdb and a published dataset, was used to search the repertoires. Using fastp trimming at Q25 and MiXCR clonotype assembly, TCRdb reanalyzed the public sequencing data and kept in-frame beta chains. Each record represents a unique CDR3 protein, reported with the most common genes and DNA among its rows. The authors' filters were not applied to this entry. The sample yields 150,000 or so distinct CDR3 sequences; roughly 22% were counted once. The ten top clones hold around 0.097% of the sample.

V loses 3 bases, J loses 3 bases, and the germline ends lie 9 bases apart. Reading the germline V gene gives CDR1 SGHAT and CDR2 FQNNGV. The CDR3, cysteine through phenylalanine, is 14 amino acids long. Of all the DNA, just the CDR3 is kept, 42 bases in frame from base 1. The chain is made from TRBV11-2 and TRBJ2-4; 5 matching bases give a weak D call of TRBD1. The TCR was taken from a human donor in good health. The source material was naive CD4+ T cells from blood. Interpreted using the paper, the cell subset or site label stands for: naive T cells, CD45RA high CD27+. Read as DNA, the sequence is TGTGCCAGCAGCTTGACGACAGTCAAAAACATTCAGTACTTC. This is translated as CASSLTTVKNIQYF.